This TCR beta chain came from a study of blood T cells in healthy people across ages. CDR3 length: 17 residues. CDR1 and CDR2 (germline): SGHKS, YYEKEE (reference sequence). Deletions cut 1 base from V and 2 bases from J, with 18 bases between. In its sample, this clonotype was seen a few times. Then a second PCR, running about 7 to 11 cycles, was carried out with a sample-barcoded 5' primer and a J-beta primer mix. TCRdb processed the 5' RACE reads anew with MiXCR; each CDR3 protein has one entry. This table has more than 550,000 distinct CDR3 sequences, about 20% appearing once. At least 6 million PBMCs were isolated per sample.

The sequence was obtained from a man in his 70s in good health. The sequenced material came from blood. J is TRBJ2-5 and V is TRBV5-5, with a weak D call TRBD2 (5 bases). CDR3 DNA sequence: TGTGCCAGCAGCTTGAGTCCGGGATCCAACATGCAAGAGACCCAGTACTTC. This encodes CASSLSPGSNMQETQYF.